Listed here are 23 T cell receptor beta chains from one sample, sequenced in a study of CD8 T cell repertoires and HIV-1 epitope variants. Produced via immunoSEQ multiplex PCR; TCRdb's table is partial and in-frame only. Of about 95,000 clones in the sample, roughly 81% were seen once. Source material: uncultured baseline CD8+ T cells from peripheral blood mononuclear cells (PBMCs). The source is a male donor with HIV.

This chain links TRBV5-4 with TRBJ2-1; 8 bases are shared with TRBD2. Germline V gives CDR1 SGHNT, CDR2 YYREEE (reference sequence). The trim removed 2 bases at V and 5 bases at J, leaving 15 bases unmatched. The CDR3 totals 18 residues. CDR3 in amino acids: CASSLKSGSLAGHNEQFF. The CDR3 nucleotides read TGTGCCAGCAGCTTAAAGAGCGGTTCGCTAGCGGGCCACAATGAGCAGTTCTTC.

This clone was detected a few times. The chain joins TRBV15 to TRBJ1-5, with D possibly matching TRBD1 (6 bases). Germline CDR1 and CDR2: LNHNV and YYDKDF (reference sequence). V lost 3 bases, J lost 7 bases, and 13 bases lay in between. This CDR3 is built from 14 residues. This CDR3 reads CATSSQGRGQPQHF. The CDR3 nucleotides are TGTGCCACCAGCAGCCAGGGGAGGGGGCAGCCCCAGCATTTT. Full variable domain (outside the CDR3, taken from reference TRBV15 and TRBJ1-5): DAMVIQNPRYQVTQFGKPVTLSCSQTLNHNVMYWYQQKSSQAPKLLFHYYDKDFNNEADTPDNFQSRRPNTSFCFLDIRSPGLGDTAMYLCATSSQGRGQPQHFGDGTRLSIL.

This chain joins TRBV4-1 and TRBJ1-4; 10 nucleotides agree with TRBD1. The germline gives CDR1 MGHRA, CDR2 YSYEKL. The CDR3 sequence is 18 residues long. The ends lost 4 bases at V and 9 bases at J; junction bases unmatched: 17. The chain's CDR3 is CASSLLQTTRDRGKKLFF. The CDR3 bases are TGCGCCAGCAGCCTTCTACAGACAACCCGGGACAGGGGTAAAAAACTGTTTTTT.

This clone was seen just once. This chain connects TRBV6-5 to TRBJ1-2; D remains unclear. The CDR3 runs 13 residues. V lost 2 bases, J lost 7 bases, and 11 bases lay in between. CDR1 is MNHEY, CDR2 SVGAGI, per germline. The CDR3 spells CASSYGSYGGYTF. In DNA form, the CDR3 reads TGTGCCAGCAGTTACGGCAGTTATGGTGGCTACACCTTC.

This chain joins TRBV9 and TRBJ2-1; 14 nucleotides match TRBD2. This CDR3 is built from 17 residues. V gave up 3 bases and J gave up 7 bases; unmatched junction bases: 9. Germline-derived CDR1 and CDR2 are SGDLS and YYNGEE. The CDR3 bases are TGTGCCAGCAGCGGCTCGGGACTAGCGGGGGTGAGGAATGAGCAGTTCTTC. This translates into CASSGSGLAGVRNEQFF.

This chain uses TRBV14 with TRBJ2-7; 9 bases map to TRBD1. The germline gives CDR1 SGHDN, CDR2 FVKESK. The CDR3 covers 16 residues. V lost 1 base to trimming and J lost 2 bases; unmatched junction nucleotides: 6. CDR3 loop: CASSQARQGGTYEQYF. The CDR3 bases are TGTGCCAGCAGCCAAGCAAGACAGGGGGGGACCTACGAGCAGTACTTC.

The chain links TRBV30 to TRBJ1-2; D is undetermined. There are 16 residues in the CDR3. The germline CDR1 and CDR2 sequences are GTSNPN and SVGIG (reference sequence). V was clipped by 1 base and J by 0 bases, with 15 bases between them. The CDR3 here is CAWSDRRGTTNYGYTF. CDR3 bases: TGTGCCTGGAGTGATCGCCGAGGCACTACTAACTATGGCTACACCTTC.

The chain carries TRBV5-1 and TRBJ1-1, with TRBD1 matching 8 bases. CDR1 and CDR2 from the germline V gene are SGHRS and YFSETQ. CDR3 size: 16 residues. J gave up 7 bases and V 7 bases, and 18 bases lay outside the gene matches. In DNA form, the CDR3 reads TGCGCCAGCGGAAAGAGGCAGGGGGCCATCCTGAATGAAGCTTTCTTT. It is translated as CASGKRQGAILNEAFF.

V usage is TRBV5-1 and J usage is TRBJ1-4; 7 bases agree with TRBD1. There are 19 residues in the CDR3. Losses at the gene ends were 4 bases for V and 4 bases for J; bases not matched to a gene: 19. Germline loops: CDR1 SGHRS, CDR2 YFSETQ. CDR3 sequence (DNA): TGCGCCAGCAGCGGCCCGGGAATGCCAGGGGGACTCCTTAATGAAAAACTGTTTTTT. Translation gives CASSGPGMPGGLLNEKLFF.

The chain joins TRBV7-9 to TRBJ1-1; a weak D match, TRBD1 (6 bases). Looked up from germline, CDR1 is SEHNR and CDR2 is FQNEAQ (reference sequence). There are 13 residues in the CDR3. V shed 8 bases and J shed 6 bases, with 16 bases lying between them. CDR3 in DNA: TGTGCCAGCCGATTACAGGGAACCTCTGAAGCTTTCTTT. It specifies CASRLQGTSEAFF.

This chain links TRBV2 with TRBJ1-4, with unresolved D. This CDR3 region has 10 residues. V lost 2 bases and J lost 14, with 6 bases in between. Germline V gene sequence: CDR1 SNHLY, CDR2 FYNNEI. The CDR3 DNA sequence: TGTGCCAGCAGTGAAACGAGGCTGTTTTTT. Its protein product is CASSETRLFF.

The chain uses TRBV27 and TRBJ2-6; D tentatively fits TRBD1 or TRBD2 (6 bases each). Trimming took off 3 bases at V and 1 base at J, with 10 bases between the two ends. The CDR3 totals 16 residues. Per the germline V gene, CDR1 is MNHEY and CDR2 is SMNVEV (reference sequence). CDR3 in DNA: TGTGCCAGCAGTTTCTGGGGGGCATCTGGGGCCAACGTCCTGACTTTC. It specifies CASSFWGASGANVLTF.

This clone has just a few counts. This chain joins TRBV7-8 and TRBJ1-1; D call uncertain. V lost 5 bases to trimming and J lost 3 bases, with 13 bases between them. Germline CDR1 SGHVS, CDR2 FQNEAQ. CDR3 size: 14 residues. The CDR3 loop reads CASSPGRWDTEAFF. For the CDR3, the DNA is TGTGCCAGCAGCCCGGGCCGATGGGACACTGAAGCTTTCTTT.

This chain uses TRBV6-6 with TRBJ2-2; the match to TRBD1 covers 10 bases. Germline CDR1 is MNHNY and CDR2 is SVGAGI (reference sequence). V was clipped by 2 bases and J by 5 bases; unmatched bases: 5. The CDR3 has 16 residues. The CDR3 here is CASSYGGDRGTGELFF. Written as DNA, the CDR3 is TGTGCCAGCAGTTACGGAGGGGACAGGGGAACCGGGGAGCTGTTTTTT.

The chain recombines TRBV6-5 with TRBJ1-1; D call uncertain. The CDR3 consists of 13 residues. Germline-derived CDR1 and CDR2 are MNHEY and SVGAGI. V was clipped by 5 bases and J by 5 bases, with 12 bases between them. This chain's CDR3 is CASSTRDRTEAFF. The CDR3 DNA is TGTGCCAGCAGTACCCGCGATAGGACTGAAGCTTTCTTT.

This sequence joins TRBV28 and TRBJ2-5, with TRBD2 matching over 7 bases. The V gene end was trimmed by 4 bases and the J gene end by 5 bases; junction bases not matched to a gene: 10. Germline CDR1 and CDR2: MDHEN and SYDVKM. This CDR3 is built from 15 residues. The CDR3 reads CASSSGAGVAETQYF. CDR3 in DNA: TGTGCCAGCAGTTCCGGGGCGGGGGTTGCGGAGACCCAGTACTTC.

The chain joins TRBV9 to TRBJ2-1; 8 bases agree with TRBD1. The trim removed 3 bases at V and 10 bases at J, leaving 15 bases unmatched. The CDR3 spans 16 residues. Germline V gene lookup returns CDR1 SGDLS and CDR2 YYNGEE. CDR3 nucleotides: TGTGCCAGCAGCGCCGGACAGGGAAGCGGTCTGCGGGAGCAGTTCTTC. Protein: CASSAGQGSGLREQFF.

Only a few counts were recorded for this clone. The chain uses TRBV7-2 and TRBJ1-2; 10 positions match TRBD1. The CDR3 runs to 15 residues. The germline CDR1 and CDR2 sequences are SGHTA and FQGNSA. The J segment lost 5 bases and the V segment lost 3 bases, leaving 6 bases of the junction unmatched. This CDR3 reads CASSFPGTGEYGYTF. The CDR3 DNA sequence: TGTGCCAGCAGCTTCCCCGGGACAGGGGAGTATGGCTACACCTTC.

The V and J genes are TRBV29-1 and TRBJ2-7, with D tentatively TRBD2 (6 bases). The CDR3 consists of 14 residues. V was cut by 6 bases and J by 9 bases, with 24 bases left in between. Germline values: CDR1 SQVTM, CDR2 ANQGSEA. Here the CDR3 reads CSVQDSSGYEVQYF. Written as DNA, the CDR3 is TGCAGCGTCCAAGACTCGAGCGGGTATGAGGTGCAGTACTTC.

The chain is built from TRBV7-2 and TRBJ2-1; TRBD2 agrees at 8 bases. V was pared by 0 bases and J by 4 bases, with 5 bases of the junction left unmatched. Germline CDR1 reads SGHTA; CDR2 reads FQGNSA. The CDR3 sequence is 16 residues long. CDR3 in DNA: TGTGCCAGCAGCTTAGCTAGCGGGGCACAGTACAATGAGCAGTTCTTC. Amino acid sequence: CASSLASGAQYNEQFF.

The chain links TRBV6-5 to TRBJ2-5; D is undetermined. Per the germline V gene, CDR1 is MNHEY and CDR2 is SVGAGI. The CDR3 is 15 residues long. Deletions cut 6 bases from V and 5 bases from J, with 19 bases between. DNA of the CDR3: TGTGCCAGCAGACCCACCGCAATCGAGGAGGAGACCCAGTACTTC. Its protein product is CASRPTAIEEETQYF.

The chain uses TRBV11-2 and TRBJ2-3; no reliable D call. This CDR3 has 12 residues. Germline CDR1 is SGHAT and CDR2 is FQNNGV. V shed 5 bases and J shed 3 bases, with 6 bases lying between them. The CDR3 protein is CASSLRTDTQYF. DNA of the CDR3: TGTGCCAGCAGCCTAAGAACAGATACGCAGTATTTT.

A few counts support this clone. The rearrangement joins TRBV10-2 to TRBJ1-5, with a possible D match to TRBD1 (5 bases). Trimming stripped 8 bases from V and 0 bases from J, with 8 bases between. The CDR3 loop spans 13 amino acids. In germline, CDR1 is WSHSY, CDR2 SAAADI. The CDR3 DNA sequence: TGCGCCAGCGCTGACAGTAGCAATCAGCCCCAGCATTTT. Translated: CASADSSNQPQHF.